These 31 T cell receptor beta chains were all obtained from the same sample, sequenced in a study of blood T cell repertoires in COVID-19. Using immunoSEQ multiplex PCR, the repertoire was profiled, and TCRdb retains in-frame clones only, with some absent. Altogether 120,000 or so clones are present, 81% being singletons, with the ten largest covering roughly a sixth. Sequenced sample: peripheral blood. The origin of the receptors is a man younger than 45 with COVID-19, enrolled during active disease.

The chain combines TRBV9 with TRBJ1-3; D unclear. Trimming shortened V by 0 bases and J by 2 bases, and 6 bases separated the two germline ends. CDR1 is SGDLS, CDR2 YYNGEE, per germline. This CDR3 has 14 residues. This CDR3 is CASSVAVPGNTIYF. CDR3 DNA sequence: TGTGCCAGCAGCGTAGCGGTACCTGGAAACACCATATATTTT.

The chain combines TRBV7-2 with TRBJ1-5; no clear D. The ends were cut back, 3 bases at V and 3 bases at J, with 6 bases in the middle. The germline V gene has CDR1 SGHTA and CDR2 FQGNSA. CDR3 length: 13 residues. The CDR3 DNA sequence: TGTGCCAGCAGCTTTTTCAACAATCAGCCCCAGCATTTT. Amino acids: CASSFFNNQPQHF.

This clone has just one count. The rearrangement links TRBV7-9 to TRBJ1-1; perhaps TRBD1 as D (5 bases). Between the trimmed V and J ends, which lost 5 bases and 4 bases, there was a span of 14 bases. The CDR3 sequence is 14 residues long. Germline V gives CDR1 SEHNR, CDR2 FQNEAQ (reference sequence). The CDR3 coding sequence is TGTGCCAGCAGCCCGCGGATCGGGGGCACTGAAGCTTTCTTT. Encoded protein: CASSPRIGGTEAFF.

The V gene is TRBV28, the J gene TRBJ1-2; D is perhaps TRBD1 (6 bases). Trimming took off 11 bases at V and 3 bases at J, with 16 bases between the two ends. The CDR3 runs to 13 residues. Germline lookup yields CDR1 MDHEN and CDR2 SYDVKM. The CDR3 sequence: CASVGGLDYGYTF. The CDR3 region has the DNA TGTGCCTCGGTGGGGGGGCTGGACTATGGCTACACCTTC.

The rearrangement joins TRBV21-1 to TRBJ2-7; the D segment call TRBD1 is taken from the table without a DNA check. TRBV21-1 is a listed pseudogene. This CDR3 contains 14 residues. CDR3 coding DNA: TGTGCCAGCAGCAAAGTCCCAGGTCCTTGCGAGCAGTACTTC. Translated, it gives CASSKVPGPCEQYF.

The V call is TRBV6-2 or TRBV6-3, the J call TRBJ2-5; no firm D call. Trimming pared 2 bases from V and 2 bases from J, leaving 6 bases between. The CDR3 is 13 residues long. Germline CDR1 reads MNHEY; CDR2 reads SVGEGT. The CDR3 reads CASSYSPQETQYF. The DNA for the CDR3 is TGTGCCAGCAGTTACAGCCCACAAGAGACCCAGTACTTC.

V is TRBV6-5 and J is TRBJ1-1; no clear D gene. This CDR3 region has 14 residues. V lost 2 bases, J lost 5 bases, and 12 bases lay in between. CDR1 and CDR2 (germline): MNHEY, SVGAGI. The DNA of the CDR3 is TGTGCCAGCAGTTACAGTGCGAGGAGAACTGAAGCTTTCTTT. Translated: CASSYSARRTEAFF.

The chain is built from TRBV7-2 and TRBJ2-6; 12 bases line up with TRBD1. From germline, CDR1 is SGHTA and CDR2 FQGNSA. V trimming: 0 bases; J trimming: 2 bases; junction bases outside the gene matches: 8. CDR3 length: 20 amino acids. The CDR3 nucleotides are TGTGCCAGCAGCTTAGCGTTTTCGGGACAGGGGGCTGCTGGGGCCAACGTCCTGACTTTC. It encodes CASSLAFSGQGAAGANVLTF.

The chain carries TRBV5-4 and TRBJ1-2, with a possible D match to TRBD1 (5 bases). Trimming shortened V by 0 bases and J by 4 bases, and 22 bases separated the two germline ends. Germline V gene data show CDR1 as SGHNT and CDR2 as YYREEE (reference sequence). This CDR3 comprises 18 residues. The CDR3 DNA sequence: TGTGCCAGCAGCTTGGTGCCCGAAAGGGAGCCGGGGGGCTATGGCTACACCTTC. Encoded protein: CASSLVPEREPGGYGYTF.

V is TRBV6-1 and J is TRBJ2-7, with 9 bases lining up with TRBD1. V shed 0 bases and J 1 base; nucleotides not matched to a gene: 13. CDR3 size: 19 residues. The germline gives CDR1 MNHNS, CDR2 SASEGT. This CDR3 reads CASSEAYGTGFLRSYEQYF. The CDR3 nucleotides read TGTGCCAGCAGTGAAGCATACGGGACAGGGTTCCTCCGTTCCTACGAGCAGTACTTC.

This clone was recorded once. CDR3 sequence reads: CASSKGLAQLNKYF. In DNA form, the CDR3 reads TGTGCCAGCAGCAAAGGATTAGCCCAGCTTAATAAGTATTTT. V usage is TRBV21-1 and J usage is TRBJ2-3; the table's D call TRBD2 went unverified against the DNA. TRBV21-1 is a listed pseudogene. This CDR3 has 14 amino acids.

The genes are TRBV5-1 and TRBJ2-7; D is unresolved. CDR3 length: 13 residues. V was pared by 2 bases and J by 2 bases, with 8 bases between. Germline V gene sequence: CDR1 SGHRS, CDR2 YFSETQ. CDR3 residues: CASSFNRAYEQYF. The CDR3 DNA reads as TGCGCCAGCAGCTTCAACAGAGCCTACGAGCAGTACTTC.

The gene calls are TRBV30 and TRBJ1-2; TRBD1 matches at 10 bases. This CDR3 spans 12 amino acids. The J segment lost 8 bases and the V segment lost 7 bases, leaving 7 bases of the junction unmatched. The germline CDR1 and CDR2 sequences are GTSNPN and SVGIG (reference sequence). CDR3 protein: CASTGTGEGYTF. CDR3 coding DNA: TGTGCCTCAACCGGGACAGGGGAAGGCTACACCTTC. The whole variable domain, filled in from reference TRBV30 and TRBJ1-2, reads SQTIHQWPATLVQPVGSPLSLECTVEGTSNPNLYWYRQAAGRGLQLLFYSVGIGQISSEVPQNLSASRPQDRQFILSSKKLLLSDSGFYLCASTGTGEGYTFGSGTRLTVV.

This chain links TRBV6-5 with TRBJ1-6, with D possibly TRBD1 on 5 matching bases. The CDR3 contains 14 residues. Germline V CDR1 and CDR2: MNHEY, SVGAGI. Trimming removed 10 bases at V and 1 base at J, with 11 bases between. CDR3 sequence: CATREGSYNSPLHF. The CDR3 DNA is TGTGCCACAAGGGAGGGGTCCTATAATTCACCCCTCCACTTT.

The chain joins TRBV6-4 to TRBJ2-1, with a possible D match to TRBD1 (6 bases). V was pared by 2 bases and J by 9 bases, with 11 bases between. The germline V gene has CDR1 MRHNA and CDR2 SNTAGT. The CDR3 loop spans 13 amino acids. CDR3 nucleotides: TGTGCCAGCAGTGACAGGGAAGGGGGTGAGCAGTTCTTC. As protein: CASSDREGGEQFF.

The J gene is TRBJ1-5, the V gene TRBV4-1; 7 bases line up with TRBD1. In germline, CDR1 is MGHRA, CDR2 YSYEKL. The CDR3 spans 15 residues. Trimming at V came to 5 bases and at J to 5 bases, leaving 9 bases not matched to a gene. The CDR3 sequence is CASSSDRAEDQPQHF. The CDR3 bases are TGCGCCAGCAGCTCCGACAGGGCGGAGGATCAGCCCCAGCATTTT.

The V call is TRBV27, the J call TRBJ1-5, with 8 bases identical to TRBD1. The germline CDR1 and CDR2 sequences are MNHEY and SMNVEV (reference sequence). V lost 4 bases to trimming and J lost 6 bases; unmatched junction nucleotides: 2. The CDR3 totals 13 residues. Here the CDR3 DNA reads TGTGCCAGCAGTTCAGGGGGCGCTCAGCCCCAGCATTTT. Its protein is CASSSGGAQPQHF.

The CDR3: CASSYVTGGSPLHF. The CDR3 DNA reads TGTGCCAGCAGTTACGTGACAGGGGGATCACCCCTCCACTTT. V usage is TRBV6-5 and J usage is TRBJ1-6; TRBD1 matches 9 bases. This CDR3 is 14 amino acids long. Germline CDR1 and CDR2: MNHEY and SVGAGI. V dropped 2 bases and J dropped 10; count of bases not matched to a gene: 3.

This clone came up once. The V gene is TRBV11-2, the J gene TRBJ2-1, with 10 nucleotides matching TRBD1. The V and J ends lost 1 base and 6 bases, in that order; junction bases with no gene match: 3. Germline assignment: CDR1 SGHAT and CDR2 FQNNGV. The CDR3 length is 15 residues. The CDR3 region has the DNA TGTGCCAGCAGCTTAGGGGACAGGGGAGTCAATGAGCAGTTCTTC. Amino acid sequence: CASSLGDRGVNEQFF.

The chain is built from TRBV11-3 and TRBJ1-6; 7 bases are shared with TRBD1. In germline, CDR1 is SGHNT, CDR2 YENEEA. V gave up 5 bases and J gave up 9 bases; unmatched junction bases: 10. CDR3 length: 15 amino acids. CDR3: CASSQGGPPVSPLHF. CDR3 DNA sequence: TGTGCCAGCAGCCAGGGGGGACCACCCGTTTCACCCCTCCACTTT.

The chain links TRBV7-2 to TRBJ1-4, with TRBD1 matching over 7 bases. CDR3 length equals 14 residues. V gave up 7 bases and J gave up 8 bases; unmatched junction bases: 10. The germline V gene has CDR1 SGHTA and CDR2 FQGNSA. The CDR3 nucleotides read TGTGCCAGCACCCAGACAGGGAAAGAGGAAAAACTGTTTTTT. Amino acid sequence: CASTQTGKEEKLFF. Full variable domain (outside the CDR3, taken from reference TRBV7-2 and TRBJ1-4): GAGVSQSPSNKVTEKGKDVELRCDPISGHTALYWYRQSLGQGLEFLIYFQGNSAPDKSGLPSDRFSAERTGGSVSTLTIQRTQQEDSAVYLCASTQTGKEEKLFFGSGTQLSVL.

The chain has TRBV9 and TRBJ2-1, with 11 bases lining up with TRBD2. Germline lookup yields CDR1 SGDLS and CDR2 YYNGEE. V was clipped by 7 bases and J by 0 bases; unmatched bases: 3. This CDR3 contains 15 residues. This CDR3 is CASGTSGSSYNEQFF. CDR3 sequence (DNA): TGTGCCAGCGGGACTAGCGGAAGCTCCTACAATGAGCAGTTCTTC. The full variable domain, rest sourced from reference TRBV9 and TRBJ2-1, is DSGVTQTPKHLITATGQRVTLRCSPRSGDLSVYWYQQSLDQGLQFLIQYYNGEERAKGNILERFSAQQFPDLHSELNLSSLELGDSALYFCASGTSGSSYNEQFFGPGTRLTVL.

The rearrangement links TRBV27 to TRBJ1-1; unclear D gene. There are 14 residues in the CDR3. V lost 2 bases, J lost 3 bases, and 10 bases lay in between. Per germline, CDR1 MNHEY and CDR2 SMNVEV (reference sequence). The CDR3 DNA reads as TGTGCCAGCAGTTTAAGGAGAGGGTACACTGAAGCTTTCTTT. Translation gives CASSLRRGYTEAFF.

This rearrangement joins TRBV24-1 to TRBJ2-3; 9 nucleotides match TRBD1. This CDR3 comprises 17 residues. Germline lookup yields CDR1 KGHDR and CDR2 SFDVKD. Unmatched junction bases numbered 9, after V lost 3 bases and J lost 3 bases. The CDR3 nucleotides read TGTGCCACCAGTGATCGGGGGACAGGGTGGGGAACAGATACGCAGTATTTT. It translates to CATSDRGTGWGTDTQYF.

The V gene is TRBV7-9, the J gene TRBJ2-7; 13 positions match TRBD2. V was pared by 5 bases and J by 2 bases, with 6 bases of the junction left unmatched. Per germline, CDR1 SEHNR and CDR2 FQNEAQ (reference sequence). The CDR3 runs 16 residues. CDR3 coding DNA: TGTGCCAGCAGCCCCACTAGCGGGGGGGCCGCCTACGAGCAGTACTTC. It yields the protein CASSPTSGGAAYEQYF. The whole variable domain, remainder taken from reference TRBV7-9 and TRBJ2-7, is DTGVSQNPRHKITKRGQNVTFRCDPISEHNRLYWYRQTLGQGPEFLTYFQNEAQLEKSRLLSDRFSAERPKGSFSTLEIQRTEQGDSAMYLCASSPTSGGAAYEQYFGPGTRLTVT.

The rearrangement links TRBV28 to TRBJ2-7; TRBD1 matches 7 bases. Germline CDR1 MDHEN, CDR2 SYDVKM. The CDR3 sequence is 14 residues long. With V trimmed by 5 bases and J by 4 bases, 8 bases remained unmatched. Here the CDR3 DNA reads TGTGCCAGCAGTCCCGGGACAGCGTCTTACGAGCAGTACTTC. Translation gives CASSPGTASYEQYF.

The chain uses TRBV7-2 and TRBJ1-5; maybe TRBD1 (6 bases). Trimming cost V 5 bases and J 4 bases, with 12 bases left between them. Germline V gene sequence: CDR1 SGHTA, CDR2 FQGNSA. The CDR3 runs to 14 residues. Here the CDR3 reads CASSTAGANQPQHF. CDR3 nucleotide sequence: TGTGCCAGCAGCACGGCGGGGGCGAATCAGCCCCAGCATTTT.

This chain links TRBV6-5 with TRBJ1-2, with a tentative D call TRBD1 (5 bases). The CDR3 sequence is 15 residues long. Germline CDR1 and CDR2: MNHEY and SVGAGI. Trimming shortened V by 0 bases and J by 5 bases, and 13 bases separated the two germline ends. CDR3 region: CASSYSPQGFYGYTF. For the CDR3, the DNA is TGTGCCAGCAGTTACTCGCCCCAGGGCTTTTATGGCTACACCTTC.

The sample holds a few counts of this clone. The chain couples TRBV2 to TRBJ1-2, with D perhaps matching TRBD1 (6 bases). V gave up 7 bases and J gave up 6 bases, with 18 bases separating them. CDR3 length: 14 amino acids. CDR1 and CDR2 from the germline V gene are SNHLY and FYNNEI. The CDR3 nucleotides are TGTGCCAGCAATAGATACAGGGCGTTGAATGGCTACACCTTC. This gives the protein CASNRYRALNGYTF. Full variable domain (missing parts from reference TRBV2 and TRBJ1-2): EPEVTQTPSHQVTQMGQEVILRCVPISNHLYFYWYRQILGQKVEFLVSFYNNEISEKSEIFDDQFSVERPDGSNFTLKIRSTKLEDSAMYFCASNRYRALNGYTFGSGTRLTVV.

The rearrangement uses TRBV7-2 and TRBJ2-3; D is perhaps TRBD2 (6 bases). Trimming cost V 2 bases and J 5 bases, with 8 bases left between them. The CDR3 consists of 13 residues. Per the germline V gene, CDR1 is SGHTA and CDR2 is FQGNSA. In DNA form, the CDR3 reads TGTGCCAGCAGCTTAAGGACTAAAGATACGCAGTATTTT. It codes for CASSLRTKDTQYF.

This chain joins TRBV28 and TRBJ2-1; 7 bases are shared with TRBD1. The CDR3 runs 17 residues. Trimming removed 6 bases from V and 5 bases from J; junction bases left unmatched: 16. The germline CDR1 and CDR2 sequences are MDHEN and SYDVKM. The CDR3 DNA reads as TGTGCCAGCAGCCGCTTACAGGGGATTTGGTTAGACAATGAGCAGTTCTTC. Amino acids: CASSRLQGIWLDNEQFF.